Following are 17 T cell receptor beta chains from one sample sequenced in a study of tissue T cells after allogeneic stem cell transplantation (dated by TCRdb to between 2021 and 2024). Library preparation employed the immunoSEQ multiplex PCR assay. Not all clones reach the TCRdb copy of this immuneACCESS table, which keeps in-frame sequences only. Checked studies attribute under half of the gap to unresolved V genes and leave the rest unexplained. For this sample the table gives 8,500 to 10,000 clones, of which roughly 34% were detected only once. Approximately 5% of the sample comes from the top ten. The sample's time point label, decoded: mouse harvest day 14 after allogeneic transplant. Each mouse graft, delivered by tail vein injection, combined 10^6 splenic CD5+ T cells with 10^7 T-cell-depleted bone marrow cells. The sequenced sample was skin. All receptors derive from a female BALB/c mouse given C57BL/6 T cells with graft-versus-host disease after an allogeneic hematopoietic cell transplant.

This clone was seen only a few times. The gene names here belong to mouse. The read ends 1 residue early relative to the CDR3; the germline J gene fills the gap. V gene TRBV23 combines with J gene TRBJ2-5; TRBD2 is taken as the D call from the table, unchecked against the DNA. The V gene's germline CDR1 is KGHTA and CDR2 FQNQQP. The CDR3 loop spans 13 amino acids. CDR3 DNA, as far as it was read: TGCTCCAGCAGTGGACTGGGGGAGGACACCCAGTAC. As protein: CSSSGLGEDTQY. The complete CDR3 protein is CSSSGLGEDTQYF.

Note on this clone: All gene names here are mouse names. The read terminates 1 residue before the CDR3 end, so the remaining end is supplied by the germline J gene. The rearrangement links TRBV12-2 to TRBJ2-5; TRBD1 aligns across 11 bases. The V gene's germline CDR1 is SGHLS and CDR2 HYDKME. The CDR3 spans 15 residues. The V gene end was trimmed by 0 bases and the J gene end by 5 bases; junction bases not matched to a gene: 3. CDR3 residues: CASSLGTGGGDTQYF. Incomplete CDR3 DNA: TGTGCCAGCTCTCTCGGGACAGGGGGAGGAGACACCCAGTAC.

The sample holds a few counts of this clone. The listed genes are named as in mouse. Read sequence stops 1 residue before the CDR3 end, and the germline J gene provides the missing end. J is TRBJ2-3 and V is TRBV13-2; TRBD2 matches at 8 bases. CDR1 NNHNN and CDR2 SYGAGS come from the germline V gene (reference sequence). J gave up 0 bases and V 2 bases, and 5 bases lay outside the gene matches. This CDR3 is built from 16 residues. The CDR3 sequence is CASGELTGGSAETLYF. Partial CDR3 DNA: TGTGCCAGCGGTGAGCTCACTGGGGGAAGTGCAGAAACGCTGTAT.

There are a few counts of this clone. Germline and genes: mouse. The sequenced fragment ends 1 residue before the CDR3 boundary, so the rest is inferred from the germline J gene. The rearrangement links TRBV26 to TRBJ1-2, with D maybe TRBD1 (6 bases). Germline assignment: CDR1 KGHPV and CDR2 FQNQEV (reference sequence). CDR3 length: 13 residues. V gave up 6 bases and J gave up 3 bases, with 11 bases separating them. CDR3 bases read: TGTGCCAGCAGCATACAGGGAGACTCCGACTACACC. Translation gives CASSIQGDSDYT. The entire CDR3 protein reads CASSIQGDSDYTF. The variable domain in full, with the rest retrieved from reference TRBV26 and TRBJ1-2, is NSKVIQTPRYLVKGQGQKAKMRCIPEKGHPVVFWYQQNKNNEFKFLINFQNQEVLQQIDMTEKRFSAECPSNSPCSLEIQSSEAGDSALYLCASSIQGDSDYTFGSGTRLLVI.

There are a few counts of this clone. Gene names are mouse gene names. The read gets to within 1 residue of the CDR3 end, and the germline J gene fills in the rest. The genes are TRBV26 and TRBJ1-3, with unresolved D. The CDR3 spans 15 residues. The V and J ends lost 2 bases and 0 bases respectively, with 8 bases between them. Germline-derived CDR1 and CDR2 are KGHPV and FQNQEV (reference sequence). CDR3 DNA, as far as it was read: TGTGCCAGCAGTCTGAACAGTAATTCTGGAAATACGCTCTAT. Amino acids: CASSLNSNSGNTLY. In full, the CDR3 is CASSLNSNSGNTLYF.

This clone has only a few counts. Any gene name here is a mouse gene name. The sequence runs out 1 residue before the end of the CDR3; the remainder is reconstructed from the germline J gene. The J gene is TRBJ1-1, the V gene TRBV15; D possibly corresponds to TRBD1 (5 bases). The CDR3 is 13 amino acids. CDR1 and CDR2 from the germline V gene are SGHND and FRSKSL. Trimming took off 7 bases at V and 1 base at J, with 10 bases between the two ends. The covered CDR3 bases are TGTGCCAGCACTCTCACAGGAAACACAGAAGTCTTC. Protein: CASTLTGNTEVF. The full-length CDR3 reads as CASTLTGNTEVFF.

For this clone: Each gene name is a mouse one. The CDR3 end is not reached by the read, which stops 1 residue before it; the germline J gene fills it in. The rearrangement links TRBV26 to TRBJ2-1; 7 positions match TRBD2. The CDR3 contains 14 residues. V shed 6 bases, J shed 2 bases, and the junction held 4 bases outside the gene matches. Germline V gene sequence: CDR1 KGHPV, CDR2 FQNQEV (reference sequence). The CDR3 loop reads CASRRLGHYAEQFF. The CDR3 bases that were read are TGTGCCAGCAGAAGACTGGGCCACTATGCTGAGCAGTTC. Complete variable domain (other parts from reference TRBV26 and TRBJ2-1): NSKVIQTPRYLVKGQGQKAKMRCIPEKGHPVVFWYQQNKNNEFKFLINFQNQEVLQQIDMTEKRFSAECPSNSPCSLEIQSSEAGDSALYLCASRRLGHYAEQFFGPGTRLTVL.

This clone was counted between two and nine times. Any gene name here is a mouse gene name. Incomplete CDR3 DNA: TGTGCCAGCAGTCTGTCACAGGGTTATGAACAGTAC. Translated: CASSLSQGYEQY. The CDR3, in full, reads CASSLSQGYEQYF. The J gene is TRBJ2-7, the V gene TRBV26, with a weak D call TRBD1 (6 bases). The observed sequence ends 1 residue before the CDR3 terminus, with the missing tail filled in from the germline J gene. The V gene's germline CDR1 is KGHPV and CDR2 FQNQEV (reference sequence). The V and J ends lost 0 bases and 4 bases respectively, with 7 bases between them. The CDR3 is 13 residues long.

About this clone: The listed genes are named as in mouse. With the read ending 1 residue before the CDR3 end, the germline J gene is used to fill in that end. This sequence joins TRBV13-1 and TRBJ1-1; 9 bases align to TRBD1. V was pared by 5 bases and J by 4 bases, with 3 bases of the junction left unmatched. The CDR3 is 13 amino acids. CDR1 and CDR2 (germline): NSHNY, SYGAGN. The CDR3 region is CASSHRGPTEVFF. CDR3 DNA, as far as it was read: TGTGCCAGCAGCCACAGGGGGCCCACAGAAGTCTTC.

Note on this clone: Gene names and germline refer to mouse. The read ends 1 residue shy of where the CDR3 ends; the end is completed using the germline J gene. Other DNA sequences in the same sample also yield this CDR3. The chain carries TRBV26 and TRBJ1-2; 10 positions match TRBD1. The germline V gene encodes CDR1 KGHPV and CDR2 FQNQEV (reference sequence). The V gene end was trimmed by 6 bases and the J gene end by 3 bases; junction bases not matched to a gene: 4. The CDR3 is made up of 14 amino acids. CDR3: CASSRDRGDSDYTF. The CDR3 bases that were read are TGTGCCAGCAGCCGGGACAGGGGTGACTCCGACTACACC.

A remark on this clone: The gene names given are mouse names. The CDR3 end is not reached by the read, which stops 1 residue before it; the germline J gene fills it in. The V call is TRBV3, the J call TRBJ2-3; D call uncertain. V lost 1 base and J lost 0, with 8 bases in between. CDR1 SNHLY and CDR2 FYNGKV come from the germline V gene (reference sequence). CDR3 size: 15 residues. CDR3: CASSLGWSSAETLYF. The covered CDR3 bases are TGTGCCAGCAGCTTAGGCTGGTCTAGTGCAGAAACGCTGTAT. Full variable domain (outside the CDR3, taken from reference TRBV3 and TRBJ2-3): GPKVLQIPSHQIIDMGQMVTLNCDPVSNHLYFYWYKQILGQQMEFLVNFYNGKVMEKSKLFKDQFSVERPDGSYFTLKIQPTALEDSAVYFCASSLGWSSAETLYFGSGTRLTVL.

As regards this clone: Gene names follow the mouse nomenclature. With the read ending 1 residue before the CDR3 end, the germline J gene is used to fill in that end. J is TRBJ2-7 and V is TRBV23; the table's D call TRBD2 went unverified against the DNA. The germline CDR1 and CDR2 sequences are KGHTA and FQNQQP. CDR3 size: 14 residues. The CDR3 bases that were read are TGCTCCAGCAGTCAATCTAGGGGGGCGCTTGAACAGTAC. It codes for CSSSQSRGALEQY. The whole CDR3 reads CSSSQSRGALEQYF.

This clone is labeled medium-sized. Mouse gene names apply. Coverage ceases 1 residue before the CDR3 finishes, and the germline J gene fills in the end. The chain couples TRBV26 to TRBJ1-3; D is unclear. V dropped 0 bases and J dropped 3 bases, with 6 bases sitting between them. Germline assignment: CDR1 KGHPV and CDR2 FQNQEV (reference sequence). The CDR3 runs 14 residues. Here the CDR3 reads CASSLSGFGNTLYF. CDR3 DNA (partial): TGTGCCAGCAGTCTGTCGGGGTTTGGAAATACGCTCTAT.

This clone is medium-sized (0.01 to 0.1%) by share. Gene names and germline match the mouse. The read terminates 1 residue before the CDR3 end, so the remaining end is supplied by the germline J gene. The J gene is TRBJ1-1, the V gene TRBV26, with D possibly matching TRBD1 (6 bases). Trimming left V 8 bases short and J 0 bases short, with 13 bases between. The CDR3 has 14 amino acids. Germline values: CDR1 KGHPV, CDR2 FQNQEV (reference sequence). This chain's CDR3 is CASSRDNANTEVFF. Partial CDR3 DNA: TGTGCCAGCTCCCGGGACAATGCAAACACAGAAGTCTTC.

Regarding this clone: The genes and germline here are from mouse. CDR3 DNA (partial): TGTGCCAGCAGTCTGTCGGGGGGCACAGAAACGCTGTAT. This codes for CASSLSGGTETLY. The complete CDR3 protein is CASSLSGGTETLYF. V gene TRBV26 combines with J gene TRBJ2-3; the D gene is possibly TRBD2 (7 bases). The read ends 1 residue early relative to the CDR3; the germline J gene fills the gap. The CDR3 consists of 14 residues. The germline V gene has CDR1 KGHPV and CDR2 FQNQEV (reference sequence). Trimming cost V 0 bases and J 4 bases, with 8 bases left between them.

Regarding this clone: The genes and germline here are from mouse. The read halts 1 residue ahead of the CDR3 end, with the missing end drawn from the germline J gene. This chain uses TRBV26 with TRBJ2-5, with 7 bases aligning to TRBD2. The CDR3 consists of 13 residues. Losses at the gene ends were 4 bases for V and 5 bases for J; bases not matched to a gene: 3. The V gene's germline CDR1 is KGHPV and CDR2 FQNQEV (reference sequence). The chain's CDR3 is CASSPWGRDTQYF. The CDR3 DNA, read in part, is TGTGCCAGCAGTCCCTGGGGGAGAGACACCCAGTAC.

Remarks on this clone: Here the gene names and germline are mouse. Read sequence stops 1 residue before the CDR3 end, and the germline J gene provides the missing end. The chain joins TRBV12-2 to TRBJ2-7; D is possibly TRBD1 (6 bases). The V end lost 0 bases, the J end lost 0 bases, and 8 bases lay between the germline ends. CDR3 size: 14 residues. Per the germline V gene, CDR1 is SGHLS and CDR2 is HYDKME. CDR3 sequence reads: CASSLGTNSYEQYF. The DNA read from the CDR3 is TGTGCCAGCTCTCTCGGGACAAACTCCTATGAACAGTAC.